The 14 T cell receptor beta chains below come from one sample, sequenced in a study of blood T cell repertoires in COVID-19. Repertoires were generated with immunoSEQ multiplex PCR, while TCRdb's copy carries only in-frame clones and drops some. This sample has approximately 280,000 clones, with 89% found just once. Sample: peripheral blood. The receptors derive from a woman aged 55-75 years with acute or convalescent COVID-19.

The chain carries TRBV28 and TRBJ2-7; 13 bases align to TRBD2. The CDR3 covers 19 residues. V gave up 2 bases and J gave up 0 bases; unmatched junction bases: 10. Looked up from germline, CDR1 is MDHEN and CDR2 is SYDVKM. CDR3 nucleotide sequence: TGTGCCAGCAGTTTACGCGCCGGGACTAGCGGGGCCAGCTCCTACGAGCAGTACTTC. Its translation: CASSLRAGTSGASSYEQYF.

This clone came up a few times. The J gene is TRBJ1-1, the V gene TRBV7-3, with D unclear. This CDR3 contains 13 residues. Germline loops: CDR1 SGHTA, CDR2 FQGTGA. V was pared by 5 bases and J by 10 bases, with 17 bases between. CDR3 sequence (DNA): TGTGCCAGCAGCCCCGGCGGAGGAGGAAGAGCTTTCTTT. Translation gives CASSPGGGGRAFF. Drawing the rest from reference TRBV7-3 and TRBJ1-1, the complete variable domain is GAGVSQTPSNKVTEKGKYVELRCDPISGHTALYWYRQSLGQGPEFLIYFQGTGAADDSGLPNDRFFAVRPEGSVSTLKIQRTERGDSAVYLCASSPGGGGRAFFGQGTRLTVV.

This clone turned up a few times. The J gene is TRBJ2-7, the V gene TRBV7-8; 7 positions match TRBD1. CDR3 size: 16 residues. Germline V gives CDR1 SGHVS, CDR2 FQNEAQ. The junction had 9 bases not matched to a gene; V was cut back by 4 bases and J by 0 bases. CDR3 loop: CASSSEVTGISYEQYF. The CDR3 DNA is TGTGCCAGCAGCTCGGAGGTGACAGGGATCTCCTACGAGCAGTACTTC.

V is TRBV18 and J is TRBJ1-3; TRBD1 might be the D (6 bases). The germline V and J ends were trimmed by 6 bases and 0 bases, with 9 bases remaining between them. The CDR3 is 14 residues long. Germline V gives CDR1 KGHSH, CDR2 LQKENI. The CDR3 loop reads CASSGQTSGNTIYF. The CDR3 region has the DNA TGTGCCAGCTCTGGACAGACCTCTGGAAACACCATATATTTT.

J is TRBJ2-7 and V is TRBV25-1; a weak D match, TRBD2 (5 bases). V lost 6 bases to trimming and J lost 0 bases, with 12 bases between them. Germline V CDR1 and CDR2: MGHDK, SYGVNS. This CDR3 contains 14 residues. The CDR3 spells CASRPEVSSYEQYF. The CDR3 region has the DNA TGTGCCAGCAGACCGGAGGTAAGCTCCTACGAGCAGTACTTC.

The chain employs TRBV4-1 and TRBJ2-2; 10 positions match TRBD1. The germline CDR1 and CDR2 sequences are MGHRA and YSYEKL. V was clipped by 3 bases and J by 5 bases; unmatched bases: 3. The CDR3 has 15 residues. CDR3 loop: CASSQGQGRTGELFF. CDR3 coding DNA: TGCGCCAGCAGCCAGGGACAGGGGAGGACCGGGGAGCTGTTTTTT.

The CDR3 reads CASSFAGVITGELFF. In nucleotides, the CDR3 is TGTGCCAGCAGCTTTGCGGGGGTGATCACCGGGGAGCTGTTTTTT. This chain connects TRBV5-6 to TRBJ2-2; 7 bases align to TRBD2. The CDR3 runs to 15 residues. Unmatched junction bases numbered 5, after V lost 2 bases and J lost 4 bases. From germline, CDR1 is SGHDT and CDR2 YYEEEE.

The chain couples TRBV5-1 to TRBJ2-7; the match to TRBD1 covers 7 bases. The CDR3 consists of 13 residues. Germline values: CDR1 SGHRS, CDR2 YFSETQ. J gave up 5 bases and V 4 bases, and 6 bases lay outside the gene matches. The CDR3 DNA reads as TGCGCCAGCAGCACGGGACAGTTTCACGAGCAGTACTTC. It is translated as CASSTGQFHEQYF. The full variable domain, rest sourced from reference TRBV5-1 and TRBJ2-7, is KAGVTQTPRYLIKTRGQQVTLSCSPISGHRSVSWYQQTPGQGLQFLFEYFSETQRNKGNFPGRFSGRQFSNSRSEMNVSTLELGDSALYLCASSTGQFHEQYFGPGTRLTVT.

The rearrangement links TRBV12-3 or TRBV12-4 to TRBJ1-4; D ambiguous. Trimming left V 8 bases short and J 10 bases short, with 17 bases between. This CDR3 comprises 13 residues. CDR3 sequence: CASRETLIGKLFF. The CDR3 bases are TGTGCCAGCCGGGAGACTCTAATAGGAAAACTGTTTTTT.

The chain couples TRBV9 to TRBJ1-3; D perhaps matches TRBD1 (6 bases). The germline gives CDR1 SGDLS, CDR2 YYNGEE. The CDR3 has 14 amino acids. Deletions cut 8 bases from V and 2 bases from J, with 14 bases between. The CDR3 nucleotides read TGTGCCAGTTCAGGACAGATTGCTGGAAACACCATATATTTT. Protein product: CASSGQIAGNTIYF.

The V gene is TRBV28, the J gene TRBJ1-5; 8 nucleotides line up with TRBD1. Germline trimming cut 4 bases from V and 6 bases from J; bases unmatched to any gene: 11. The CDR3 is 16 amino acids. Germline CDR1 and CDR2: MDHEN and SYDVKM. CDR3 amino acids: CASSSFRDRSGQPQHF. CDR3 DNA sequence: TGTGCCAGCAGTTCATTTCGGGACAGGTCAGGTCAGCCCCAGCATTTT.

This clone occurred once. The chain combines TRBV24-1 with TRBJ2-1, with TRBD2 matching 13 bases. Germline CDR1 KGHDR, CDR2 SFDVKD. V shed 3 bases and J 10 bases; nucleotides not matched to a gene: 5. CDR3 length equals 15 residues. The CDR3, as DNA: TGTGCCACCAGTGATACGACTAGCGGGGGGCTGGAGCAGTTCTTC. This codes for CATSDTTSGGLEQFF.

The CDR3 coding sequence is TGTGCCATCATGGCAGGGACACTCCACGAGCAGTACTTC. It specifies CAIMAGTLHEQYF. This chain joins TRBV10-3 and TRBJ2-7, with D perhaps matching TRBD1 (6 bases). The CDR3 runs 13 residues. Trimming cost V 7 bases and J 5 bases, with 15 bases left between them. The germline gives CDR1 ENHRY, CDR2 SYGVKD.

The chain links TRBV23-1 to TRBJ2-3, with 9 bases fitting TRBD1. TRBV23-1 is given ORF status, its function remaining uncertain. The V segment lost 4 bases and the J segment 2 bases; nucleotides outside the gene matches: 10. This CDR3 region has 17 residues. The CDR3 loop is CASSPDRGYWSTDTQYF. The CDR3 DNA reads as TGCGCCAGCAGTCCGGACAGGGGTTATTGGTCCACAGATACGCAGTATTTT.